This TCR beta chain comes out of a study of blood T cell repertoires in COVID-19. V shed 6 bases and J shed 4 bases, with 11 bases lying between them. The CDR3 consists of 13 residues. The germline V gene encodes CDR1 LGHDT and CDR2 YNNKEL (reference sequence). Clones were sequenced by immunoSEQ multiplex PCR, and TCRdb holds only the in-frame ones, with some missing. The sample comprises approximately 210,000 clones, around four fifths of which are singletons, and around 0.93% rests with the top ten. The source of this sequence is a man between 60 and 75 years old with COVID-19, enrolled during active disease. The chain has TRBV3-1 (or the pseudogene TRBV3-2) and TRBJ2-3; maybe TRBD1 (5 bases). Sequenced sample: peripheral blood. CDR3: CASSIQGPDTQYF. The CDR3 bases are TGTGCCAGCAGTATCCAGGGCCCAGATACGCAGTATTTT.